The clone carrying this TCR beta chain showed up just a few times. Its specificity is unknown. This entry is derived from a study of type 1 regulatory T cells. Study overall: T-allo10 is an in vitro-generated, Tr1-enriched CD4 T cell product specific for alloantigen. Study-wide results and caveats: Type 1 regulatory T cells had a more restricted TCR repertoire than non-type 1 regulatory T cells.

TCRdb re-called the reads through MiXCR, storing one row per CDR3 protein. Here the sample spans roughly 65,000 distinct CDR3 sequences, approximately 47% being singletons. The TCR was taken from a human donor in good health. Sequenced material: cultured non-Tr1 T cells, either the whole culture or a sorted T cell fraction (not recorded which).

In nucleotides, the CDR3 is TGTGCCAGCAGCACTCACACAGATACGCAGTATTTT. It yields the protein CASSTHTDTQYF. This chain joins TRBV7-9 and TRBJ2-3; D is unresolved. Germline lookup yields CDR1 SEHNR and CDR2 FQNEAQ (reference sequence). This CDR3 has 12 amino acids. V lost 5 bases to trimming and J lost 2 bases, with 5 bases between them.